The T cell receptor (beta chain) under discussion was sequenced for a study of cytomegalovirus exposure and HLA in healthy donors. Study-wide results and limits: A previous analysis found most TCR beta V segments productive roughly 90% or roughly 30% of the time.

V was shortened by 1 base and J by 5 bases, with 8 bases between the two germline ends. Germline V CDR1 and CDR2: MNHNS, SASEGT. This CDR3 spans 13 amino acids. This clone was seen only once. Its target is not known. With 60 Vbeta and 13 Jbeta primers, the PCR was carried out. Profiled with immunoSEQ multiplex PCR; TCRdb holds only in-frame clones, not every one. The table lists more than 95,000 clones, roughly 80% of them singletons. This sequence joins TRBV6-1 and TRBJ1-1; D unresolved. The receptor comes from a young man in good health and CMV-seropositive. What was sequenced was PBMCs. The CDR3 loop is CASSEVPETEAFF. CDR3 DNA sequence: TGTGCCAGCAGTGAAGTGCCGGAGACTGAAGCTTTCTTT.